One sample yielded the 27 T cell receptor beta chains listed below, sequenced in a study of T cells in localized non-small cell lung cancer. Sequencing was performed with immunoSEQ multiplex PCR; in TCRdb, only in-frame clones are kept and a portion is missing. The sample lists about 72,000 clones, 84% occurring once. The material sequenced was peripheral blood, taken before any cancer treatment. Every receptor here comes from an older female donor with stage I lung adenocarcinoma.

The rearrangement joins TRBV20-1 to TRBJ2-4; D perhaps matches TRBD1 (5 bases). Trimming shortened V by 3 bases and J by 12 bases, and 12 bases separated the two germline ends. Germline CDR1 reads DFQATT; CDR2 reads SNEGSKA (reference sequence). This CDR3 comprises 11 residues. CDR3 residues: CSASLRGTQYF. CDR3 bases: TGCAGTGCTAGCTTAAGGGGAACTCAGTACTTC.

The chain is built from TRBV11-2 and TRBJ2-5, with 7 positions matching TRBD1. With 4 bases clipped from V and 2 bases from J, the junction kept 10 bases outside the gene matches. The CDR3 is 16 amino acids. Germline CDR1 SGHAT, CDR2 FQNNGV. The CDR3 nucleotides read TGTGCCAGCAGCTCTCGAATCCGGGACAGACAAGAGACCCAGTACTTC. Protein: CASSSRIRDRQETQYF. Combining the CDR3 with reference TRBV11-2 and TRBJ2-5 gives the whole variable domain EAGVAQSPRYKIIEKRQSVAFWCNPISGHATLYWYQQILGQGPKLLIQFQNNGVVDDSQLPKDRFSAERLKGVDSTLKIQPAKLEDSAVYLCASSSRIRDRQETQYFGPGTRLLVL.

The chain combines TRBV5-1 with TRBJ2-5; tentative D call: TRBD1 (6 bases). This CDR3 is 11 amino acids long. The germline CDR1 and CDR2 sequences are SGHRS and YFSETQ. V lost 4 bases and J lost 7, with 8 bases in between. The CDR3 nucleotides are TGCGCCAGCAGCCCGGACAGGACCCAGTACTTC. It is translated as CASSPDRTQYF. Full variable domain (outside the CDR3, taken from reference TRBV5-1 and TRBJ2-5): KAGVTQTPRYLIKTRGQQVTLSCSPISGHRSVSWYQQTPGQGLQFLFEYFSETQRNKGNFPGRFSGRQFSNSRSEMNVSTLELGDSALYLCASSPDRTQYFGPGTRLLVL.

The V call is TRBV15, the J call TRBJ1-1; D is unresolved. V lost 2 bases to trimming and J lost 3 bases, with 4 bases between them. Germline V lookup: CDR1 LNHNV, CDR2 YYDKDF (reference sequence). The CDR3 extends over 12 amino acids. CDR3 bases: TGTGCCACCAGCAGATGGGACACTGAAGCTTTCTTT. It specifies CATSRWDTEAFF.

The rearrangement links TRBV6-5 to TRBJ2-7, with a weak D call TRBD2 (5 bases). The germline V gene has CDR1 MNHEY and CDR2 SVGAGI. Trimming stripped 6 bases from V and 2 bases from J, with 14 bases between. The CDR3 is 14 amino acids. The chain's CDR3 is CASRDSPATYEQYF. The CDR3 coding sequence is TGTGCCAGCAGGGACTCGCCCGCTACCTACGAGCAGTACTTC.

The chain joins TRBV5-1 to TRBJ2-1; TRBD2 agrees at 10 bases. The CDR3 contains 14 residues. The V gene's germline CDR1 is SGHRS and CDR2 YFSETQ. Germline trimming cut 6 bases from V and 5 bases from J; bases unmatched to any gene: 5. The CDR3 bases are TGCGCCAGCAAGACTAGCGGGCCCAACAATGAGCAGTTCTTC. Its protein product is CASKTSGPNNEQFF.

The rearrangement joins TRBV2 to TRBJ2-7, with TRBD2 identical over 13 bases. Germline V CDR1 and CDR2: SNHLY, FYNNEI. CDR3 length: 13 residues. The V gene end was trimmed by 6 bases and the J gene end by 7 bases; junction bases not matched to a gene: 3. The CDR3 loop is CASRGLAGSEQYF. CDR3 DNA: TGTGCCAGCAGGGGACTAGCGGGAAGTGAGCAGTACTTC.

This clone was found once. The chain carries TRBV7-9 and TRBJ2-3; 10 positions agree with TRBD1. The CDR3 extends over 15 amino acids. CDR1 and CDR2 from the germline V gene are SEHNR and FQNEAQ (reference sequence). Trimming took 5 bases from V and 4 from J; bases not matched to a gene: 6. The CDR3 is CASSLGGTGADTQYF. The CDR3 DNA reads TGTGCCAGCAGCCTTGGGGGGACAGGGGCAGATACGCAGTATTTT.

The chain employs TRBV6-5 and TRBJ1-3; D not certain. Trimming left V 0 bases short and J 0 bases short, with 6 bases between. The CDR3 contains 15 residues. The germline gives CDR1 MNHEY, CDR2 SVGAGI. CDR3 nucleotide sequence: TGTGCCAGCAGTTACTCGTGGAGCTCTGGAAACACCATATATTTT. The encoded protein is CASSYSWSSGNTIYF.

Worth noting for this clone: The sample carries other DNA sequences with the same CDR3. V gene TRBV7-6 combines with J gene TRBJ2-3; no reliable D call. This CDR3 comprises 12 residues. Trimming shortened V by 5 bases and J by 1 base, and 4 bases separated the two germline ends. Germline V gives CDR1 SGHVS, CDR2 FNYEAQ. The CDR3 region is CASSPRTDTQYF. Here the CDR3 DNA reads TGTGCCAGCAGCCCCCGCACAGATACGCAGTATTTT.

This chain connects TRBV18 to TRBJ1-2; D is undetermined. Germline lookup yields CDR1 KGHSH and CDR2 LQKENI. The length of the CDR3 is 14 residues. The V gene lost 3 bases and the J gene lost 4 bases, with 12 bases spanning the gap. CDR3 bases: TGTGCCAGCTCACCCGACAATGCAGGCTATGGCTACACCTTC. Amino acid sequence: CASSPDNAGYGYTF.

The chain recombines TRBV5-1 with TRBJ2-1, with TRBD2 matching over 7 bases. With 4 bases clipped from V and 2 bases from J, the junction kept 9 bases outside the gene matches. The length of the CDR3 is 16 residues. Germline lookup yields CDR1 SGHRS and CDR2 YFSETQ. In nucleotides, the CDR3 is TGCGCCAGCAGCCCCTCCGGGGGGAACACCTACAATGAGCAGTTCTTC. The encoded protein is CASSPSGGNTYNEQFF.

This clone has just a few counts. This sequence joins TRBV28 and TRBJ1-1; D gene unclear. V was pared by 1 base and J by 4 bases, with 13 bases between. This CDR3 has 15 amino acids. From germline, CDR1 is MDHEN and CDR2 SYDVKM. The DNA for the CDR3 is TGTGCCAGCAGTTTATTGGTCCCGACGGGCACTGAAGCTTTCTTT. This codes for CASSLLVPTGTEAFF.

This rearrangement joins TRBV21-1 to TRBJ2-1; no check of the table's D call, TRBD2, against the DNA was made. TRBV21-1 is termed a pseudogene. The CDR3 loop spans 17 amino acids. The CDR3 DNA follows: TGTGCCAGCAGCGGGCGACTAGCGGAAAGCTCCTACAATGAGCAGTTCTTC. Its translation is CASSGRLAESSYNEQFF.

J is TRBJ2-7 and V is TRBV6-1, with 8 positions matching TRBD1. V was pared by 6 bases and J by 3 bases, with 4 bases of the junction left unmatched. The CDR3 has 13 amino acids. Germline CDR1 and CDR2: MNHNS and SASEGT. The CDR3 coding sequence is TGTGCCAGCAGGGGGACAGGTAGCTACGAGCAGTACTTC. Translating gives CASRGTGSYEQYF.

The rearrangement links TRBV4-2 to TRBJ1-1, with D unresolved. The V end lost 0 bases, the J end lost 1 base, and 18 bases lay between the germline ends. The CDR3 contains 18 residues. Germline CDR1 and CDR2: LGHNA and YNFKEQ. CDR3 nucleotides: TGTGCCAGCAGCCAAGATTTTTCCCCGCAAGAAAAGAACACTGAAGCTTTCTTT. Its protein is CASSQDFSPQEKNTEAFF.

The CDR3 DNA reads TGCGCCAGCAGCTACGGGGGAGGCACTGAAGCTTTCTTT. It translates to CASSYGGGTEAFF. The rearrangement uses TRBV5-1 and TRBJ1-1, with a possible D match to TRBD1 (5 bases). V was cut by 3 bases and J by 4 bases, with 10 bases left in between. The CDR3 runs to 13 residues. Germline V CDR1 and CDR2: SGHRS, YFSETQ.

This chain joins TRBV5-1 and TRBJ2-3, with no clear D. V was cut by 0 bases and J by 5 bases, with 13 bases left in between. Germline values: CDR1 SGHRS, CDR2 YFSETQ. The CDR3 extends over 15 amino acids. The CDR3 is CASSLVVVQRDTQYF. CDR3 sequence (DNA): TGCGCCAGCAGCTTGGTTGTGGTTCAGAGAGATACGCAGTATTTT.

The chain has TRBV7-8 and TRBJ2-2; 7 nucleotides match TRBD1. The CDR3 covers 20 residues. Germline V gene data show CDR1 as SGHVS and CDR2 as FQNEAQ. Unmatched junction bases numbered 21, after V lost 8 bases and J lost 0 bases. CDR3 region: CASWDPDRRSVLPNTGELFF. For the CDR3, the DNA is TGTGCCAGCTGGGACCCGGACAGGCGATCTGTATTACCGAACACCGGGGAGCTGTTTTTT.

The chain carries TRBV5-4 and TRBJ2-2; 11 nucleotides line up with TRBD2. CDR1 is SGHNT and CDR2 is YYREEE in the germline V gene (reference sequence). Trimming at V came to 4 bases and at J to 2 bases, leaving 4 bases not matched to a gene. The CDR3 is 16 amino acids. CDR3 bases: TGTGCCAGCAGCAGTACTAGCGGGAGAAACACCGGGGAGCTGTTTTTT. This encodes CASSSTSGRNTGELFF.

This clone was detected only once. The chain combines TRBV13 with TRBJ2-7; TRBD2 matches at 8 bases. Germline V CDR1 and CDR2: PRHDT, FYEKMQ (reference sequence). The CDR3 is made up of 16 amino acids. J gave up 2 bases and V 5 bases, and 11 bases lay outside the gene matches. The CDR3 is CASSRRRGGAPYEQYF. The CDR3 DNA sequence: TGTGCCAGCAGCCGCCGCCGGGGGGGGGCTCCCTACGAGCAGTACTTC. The variable domain in full, with the rest retrieved from reference TRBV13 and TRBJ2-7, is AAGVIQSPRHLIKEKRETATLKCYPIPRHDTVYWYQQGPGQDPQFLISFYEKMQSDKGSIPDRFSAQQFSDYHSELNMSSLELGDSALYFCASSRRRGGAPYEQYFGPGTRLTVT.

V and J are TRBV2 and TRBJ1-5; 8 bases align to TRBD1. Germline CDR1 is SNHLY and CDR2 is FYNNEI. V dropped 6 bases and J dropped 1; count of bases not matched to a gene: 5. The CDR3 totals 15 residues. CDR3 nucleotides: TGTGCCAGCAGGGTAAACAGGGGGAGCAATCAGCCCCAGCATTTT. It specifies CASRVNRGSNQPQHF.

This clone came up a few times. The chain recombines TRBV19 with TRBJ1-4; maybe TRBD1 (6 bases). V lost 5 bases and J lost 7, with 14 bases in between. CDR1 is LNHDA and CDR2 is SQIVND in the germline V gene (reference sequence). The CDR3 has 14 residues. CDR3 sequence (DNA): TGTGCCAGTAGTGGTTTGGGGGCCGGTGAAAAACTGTTTTTT. This gives the protein CASSGLGAGEKLFF.

This chain joins TRBV4-1 and TRBJ1-1; D not certain. Trimming removed 2 bases from V and 0 bases from J, with 10 bases in between. The CDR3 is 15 amino acids. Germline CDR1 is MGHRA and CDR2 is YSYEKL. CDR3 nucleotides: TGCGCCAGCAGCCAATCGGACGGACTGAACACTGAAGCTTTCTTT. Its protein is CASSQSDGLNTEAFF.

This rearrangement joins TRBV6-5 to TRBJ2-7; D unresolved. CDR3 length equals 13 residues. Germline lookup yields CDR1 MNHEY and CDR2 SVGAGI. With 3 bases removed from V and 3 bases from J, the gap between germline ends came to 9 bases. The CDR3, as DNA: TGTGCCAGCAGTTATCAGGACCGCTACGAGCAGTACTTC. This sequence encodes CASSYQDRYEQYF.

This clone has just a few counts. The gene calls are TRBV5-5 and TRBJ1-4, with a weak D call TRBD1 (6 bases). The CDR3 contains 17 residues. Trimming left V 3 bases short and J 1 base short, with 16 bases between. The germline CDR1 and CDR2 sequences are SGHKS and YYEKEE (reference sequence). This chain's CDR3 is CASSSGAGDKTNEKLFF. CDR3 sequence (DNA): TGTGCCAGCAGCTCGGGAGCAGGGGATAAAACTAATGAAAAACTGTTTTTT.

V gene TRBV28 combines with J gene TRBJ1-5; no definite D call. CDR3 size: 15 residues. The germline V and J ends were trimmed by 6 bases and 3 bases, with 15 bases remaining between them. The germline V gene has CDR1 MDHEN and CDR2 SYDVKM. CDR3 in amino acids: CASRSLTVSNQPQHF. The CDR3 DNA sequence: TGTGCCAGCAGGTCCCTCACGGTTTCCAATCAGCCCCAGCATTTT.